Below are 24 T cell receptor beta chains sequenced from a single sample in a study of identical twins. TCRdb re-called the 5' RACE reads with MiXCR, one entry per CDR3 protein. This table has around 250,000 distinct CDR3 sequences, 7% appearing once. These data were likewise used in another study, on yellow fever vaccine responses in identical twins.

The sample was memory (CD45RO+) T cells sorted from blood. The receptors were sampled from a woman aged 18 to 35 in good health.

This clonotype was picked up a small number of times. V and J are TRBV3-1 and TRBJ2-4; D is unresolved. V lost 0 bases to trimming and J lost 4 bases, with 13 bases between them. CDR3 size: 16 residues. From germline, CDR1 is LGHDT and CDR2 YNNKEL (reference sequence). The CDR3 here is CASSQDNRPQKNIQYF. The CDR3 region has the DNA TGTGCCAGCAGCCAAGATAACCGGCCCCAAAAAAACATTCAGTACTTC.

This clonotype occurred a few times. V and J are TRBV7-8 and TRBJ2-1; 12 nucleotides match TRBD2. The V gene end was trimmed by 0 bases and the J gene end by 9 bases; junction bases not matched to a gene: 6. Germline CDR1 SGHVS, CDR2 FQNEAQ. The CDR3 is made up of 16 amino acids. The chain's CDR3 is CASSLAESGLAGEQFF. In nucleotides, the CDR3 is TGTGCCAGCAGCTTAGCAGAATCGGGACTAGCGGGTGAGCAGTTCTTC.

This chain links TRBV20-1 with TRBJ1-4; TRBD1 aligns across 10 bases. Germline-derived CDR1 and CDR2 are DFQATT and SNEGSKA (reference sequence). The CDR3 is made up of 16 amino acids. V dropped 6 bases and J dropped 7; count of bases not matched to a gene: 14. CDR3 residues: CSAESPSDRGREKLFF. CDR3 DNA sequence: TGCAGTGCCGAAAGCCCCTCAGACAGGGGGCGTGAAAAACTGTTTTTT.

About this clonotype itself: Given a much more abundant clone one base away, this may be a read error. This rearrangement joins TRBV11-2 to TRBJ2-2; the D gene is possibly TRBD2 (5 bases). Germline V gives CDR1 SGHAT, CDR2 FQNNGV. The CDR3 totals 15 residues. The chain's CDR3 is CATSLFSADTGELFF. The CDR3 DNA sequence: TGTGCCACCAGCTTATTTAGCGCGGACACCGGGGAGCTGTTTTTT. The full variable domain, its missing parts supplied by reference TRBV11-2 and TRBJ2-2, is EAGVAQSPRYKIIEKRQSVAFWCNPISGHATLYWYQQILGQGPKLLIQFQNNGVVDDSQLPKDRFSAERLKGVDSTLKIQPAKLEDSAVYLCATSLFSADTGELFFGEGSRLTVL.

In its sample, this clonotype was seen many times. In DNA, the CDR3 is TGCGCCAGCAGCTTGGAGACGACCTCGAACACCGGGGAGCTGTTTTTT. Amino acids: CASSLETTSNTGELFF. The chain has TRBV5-1 and TRBJ2-2; D is ambiguous. CDR1 SGHRS and CDR2 YFSETQ come from the germline V gene. Trimming took off 0 bases at V and 0 bases at J, with 9 bases between the two ends. The CDR3 covers 16 residues.

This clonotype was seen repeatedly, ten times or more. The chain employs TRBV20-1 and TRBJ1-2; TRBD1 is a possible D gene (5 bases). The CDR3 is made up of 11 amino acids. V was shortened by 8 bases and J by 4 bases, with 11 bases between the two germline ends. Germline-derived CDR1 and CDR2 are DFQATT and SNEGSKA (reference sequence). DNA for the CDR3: TGCAGTCCGGGACGGAGCTATGGCTACACCTTC. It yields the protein CSPGRSYGYTF.

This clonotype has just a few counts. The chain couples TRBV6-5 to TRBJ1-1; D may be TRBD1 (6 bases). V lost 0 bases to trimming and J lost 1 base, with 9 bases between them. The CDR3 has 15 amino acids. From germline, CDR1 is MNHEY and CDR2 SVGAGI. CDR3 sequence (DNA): TGTGCCAGCAGTTACTCGGGACACCAGAACACTGAAGCTTTCTTT. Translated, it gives CASSYSGHQNTEAFF.

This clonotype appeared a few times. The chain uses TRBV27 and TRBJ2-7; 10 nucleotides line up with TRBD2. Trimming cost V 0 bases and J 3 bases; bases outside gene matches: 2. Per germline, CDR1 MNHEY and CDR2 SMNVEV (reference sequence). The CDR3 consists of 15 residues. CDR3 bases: TGTGCCAGCAGTTTATCTACTAGCGGGGTCTACGAGCAGTACTTC. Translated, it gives CASSLSTSGVYEQYF.

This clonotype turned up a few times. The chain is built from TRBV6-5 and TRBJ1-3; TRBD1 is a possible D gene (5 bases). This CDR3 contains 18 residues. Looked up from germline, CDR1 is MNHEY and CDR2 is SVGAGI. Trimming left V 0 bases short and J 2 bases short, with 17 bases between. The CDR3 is CASSYSGEWVTTGNTIYF. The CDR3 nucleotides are TGTGCCAGCAGTTACTCGGGGGAGTGGGTGACAACTGGAAACACCATATATTTT.

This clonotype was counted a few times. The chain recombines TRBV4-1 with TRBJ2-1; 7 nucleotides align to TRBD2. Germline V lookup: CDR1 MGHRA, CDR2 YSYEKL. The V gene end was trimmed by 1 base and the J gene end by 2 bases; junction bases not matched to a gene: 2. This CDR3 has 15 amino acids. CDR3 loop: CASSQVGGTYNEQFF. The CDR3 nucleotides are TGCGCCAGCAGCCAAGTCGGGGGGACCTACAATGAGCAGTTCTTC.

In DNA, the CDR3 is TGTGCCAGCAGCCAAGAACTACGGACCGGGGAGCTGTTTTTT. Its protein is CASSQELRTGELFF. This chain connects TRBV14 to TRBJ2-2; no clear D. V shed 0 bases and J shed 5 bases, with 7 bases lying between them. The CDR3 spans 14 residues. Germline-derived CDR1 and CDR2 are SGHDN and FVKESK.

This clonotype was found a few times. CDR3 protein: CASSVGLGDSSYEQYF. CDR3 bases: TGTGCCAGCAGCGTAGGATTGGGGGACTCCTCCTACGAGCAGTACTTC. The chain couples TRBV9 to TRBJ2-7; TRBD2 might be the D (6 bases). The ends were cut back, 0 bases at V and 0 bases at J, with 13 bases in the middle. CDR3 length equals 16 residues. Germline assignment: CDR1 SGDLS and CDR2 YYNGEE.

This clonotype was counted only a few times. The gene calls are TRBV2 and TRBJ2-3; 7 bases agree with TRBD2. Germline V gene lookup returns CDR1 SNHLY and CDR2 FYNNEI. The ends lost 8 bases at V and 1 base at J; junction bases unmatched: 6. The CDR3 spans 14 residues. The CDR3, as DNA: TGTGCCAGCGGGAGGGGCGGGGGCACAGATACGCAGTATTTT. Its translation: CASGRGGGTDTQYF.

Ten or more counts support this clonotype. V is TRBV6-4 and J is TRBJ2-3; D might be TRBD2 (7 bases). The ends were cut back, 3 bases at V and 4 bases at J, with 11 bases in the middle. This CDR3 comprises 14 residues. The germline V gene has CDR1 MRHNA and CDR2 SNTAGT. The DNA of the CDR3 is TGTGCCAGCAGTGAATCGGGGGGCGCAGATACGCAGTATTTT. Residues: CASSESGGADTQYF.

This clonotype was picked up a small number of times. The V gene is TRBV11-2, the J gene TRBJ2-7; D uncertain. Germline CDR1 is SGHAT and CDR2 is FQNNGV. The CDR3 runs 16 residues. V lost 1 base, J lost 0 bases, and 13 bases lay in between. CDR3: CASSLGLGASSYEQYF. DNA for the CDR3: TGTGCCAGCAGCTTAGGGCTCGGCGCGAGCTCCTACGAGCAGTACTTC.

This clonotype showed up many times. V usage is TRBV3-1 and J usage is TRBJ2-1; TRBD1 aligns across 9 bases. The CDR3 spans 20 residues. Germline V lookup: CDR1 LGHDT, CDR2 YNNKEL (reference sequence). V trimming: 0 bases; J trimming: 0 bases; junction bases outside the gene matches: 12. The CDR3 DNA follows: TGTGCCAGCAGCCAAGATAATTCGGGACAGGGTCCCAGCTCCTACAATGAGCAGTTCTTC. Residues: CASSQDNSGQGPSSYNEQFF.

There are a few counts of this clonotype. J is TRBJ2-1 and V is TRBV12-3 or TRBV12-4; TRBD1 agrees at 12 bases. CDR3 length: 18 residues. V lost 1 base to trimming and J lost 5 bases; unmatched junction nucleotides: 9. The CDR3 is CASSLVLGQGARNNEQFF. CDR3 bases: TGTGCCAGCAGTTTAGTGCTGGGACAGGGGGCGAGGAACAATGAGCAGTTCTTC.

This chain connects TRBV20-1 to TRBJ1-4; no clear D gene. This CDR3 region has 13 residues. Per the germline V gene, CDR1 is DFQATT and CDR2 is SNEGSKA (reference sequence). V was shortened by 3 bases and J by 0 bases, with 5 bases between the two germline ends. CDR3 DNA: TGCAGTGCTAGCGGTGCAACTAATGAAAAACTGTTTTTT. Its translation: CSASGATNEKLFF.

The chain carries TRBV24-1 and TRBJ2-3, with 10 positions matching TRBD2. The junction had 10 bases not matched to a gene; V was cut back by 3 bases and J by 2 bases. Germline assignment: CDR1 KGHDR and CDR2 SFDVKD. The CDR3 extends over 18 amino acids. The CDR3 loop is CATSDPSGRFGPTDTQYF. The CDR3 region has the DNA TGTGCCACCAGTGATCCTAGCGGGAGATTCGGACCCACAGATACGCAGTATTTT.

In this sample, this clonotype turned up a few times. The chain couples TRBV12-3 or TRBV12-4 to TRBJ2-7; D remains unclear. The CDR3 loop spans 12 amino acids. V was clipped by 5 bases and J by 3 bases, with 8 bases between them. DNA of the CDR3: TGTGCCAGCAGTAGGACCGACTACGAGCAGTACTTC. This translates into CASSRTDYEQYF.

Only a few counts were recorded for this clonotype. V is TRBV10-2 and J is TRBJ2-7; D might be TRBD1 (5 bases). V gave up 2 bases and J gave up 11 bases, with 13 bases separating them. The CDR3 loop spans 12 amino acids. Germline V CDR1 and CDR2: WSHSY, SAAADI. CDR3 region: CASSEVGKGKYF. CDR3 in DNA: TGCGCCAGCAGTGAGGTTGGGAAGGGGAAGTACTTC.

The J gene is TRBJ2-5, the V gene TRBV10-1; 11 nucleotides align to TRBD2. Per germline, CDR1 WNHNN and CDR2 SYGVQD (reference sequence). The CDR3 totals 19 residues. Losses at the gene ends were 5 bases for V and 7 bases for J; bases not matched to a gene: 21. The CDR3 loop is CASSLTTPGLAGGRGTQYF. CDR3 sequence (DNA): TGCGCCAGCAGTCTTACAACACCCGGTCTAGCGGGGGGAAGGGGGACCCAGTACTTC.

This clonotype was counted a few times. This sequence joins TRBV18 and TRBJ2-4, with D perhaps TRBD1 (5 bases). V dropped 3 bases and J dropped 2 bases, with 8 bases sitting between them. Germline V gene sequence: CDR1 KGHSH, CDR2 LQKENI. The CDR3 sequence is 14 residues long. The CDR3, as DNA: TGTGCCAGCTCACCCAGGGATACCAAAAACATTCAGTACTTC. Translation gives CASSPRDTKNIQYF.

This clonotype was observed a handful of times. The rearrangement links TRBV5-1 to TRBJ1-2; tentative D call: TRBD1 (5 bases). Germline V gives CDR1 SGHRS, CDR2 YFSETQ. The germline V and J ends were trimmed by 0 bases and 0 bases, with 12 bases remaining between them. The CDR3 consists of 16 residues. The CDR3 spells CASSLGRDYANYGYTF. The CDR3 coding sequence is TGCGCCAGCAGCTTGGGCCGGGACTATGCTAACTATGGCTACACCTTC.